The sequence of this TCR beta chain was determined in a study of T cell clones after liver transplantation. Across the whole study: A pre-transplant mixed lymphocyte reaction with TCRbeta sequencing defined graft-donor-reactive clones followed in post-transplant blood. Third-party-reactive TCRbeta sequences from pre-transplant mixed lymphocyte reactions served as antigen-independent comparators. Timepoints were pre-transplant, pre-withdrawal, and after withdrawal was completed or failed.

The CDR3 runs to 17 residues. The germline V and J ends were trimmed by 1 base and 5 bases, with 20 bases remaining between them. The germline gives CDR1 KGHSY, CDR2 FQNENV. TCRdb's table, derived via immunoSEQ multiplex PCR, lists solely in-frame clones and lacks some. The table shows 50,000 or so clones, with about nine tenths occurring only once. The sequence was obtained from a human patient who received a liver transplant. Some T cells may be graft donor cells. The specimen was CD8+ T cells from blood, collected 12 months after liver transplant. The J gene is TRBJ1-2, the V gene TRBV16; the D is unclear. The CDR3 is CASSQLHQATRGYGYTF. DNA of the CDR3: TGTGCCAGCAGCCAATTACATCAGGCTACGCGAGGTTATGGCTACACCTTC.